The 15 T cell receptor beta chains given below trace back to one sample, sequenced in a study of cytomegalovirus exposure and HLA in healthy donors. Profiling relied on immunoSEQ multiplex PCR, and the TCRdb table lists in-frame clones only, not all of them. The data contain around 160,000 clones, 84% of them singletons. The specimen sequenced was PBMCs. Receptors originate from a man aged 30-40 years in good health and CMV-seropositive.

On this clone: Other DNA variants within this sample encode the same CDR3. V and J are TRBV7-3 and TRBJ1-1; TRBD1 is a possible D gene (6 bases). This CDR3 region has 13 residues. Per germline, CDR1 SGHTA and CDR2 FQGTGA. The ends were cut back, 3 bases at V and 5 bases at J, with 10 bases in the middle. This chain's CDR3 is CASSLGQGTEAFF. Here the CDR3 DNA reads TGTGCCAGCAGCTTGGGCCAGGGGACTGAAGCTTTCTTT.

The chain combines TRBV9 with TRBJ2-7, with a tentative D call TRBD1 (5 bases). The CDR3 covers 13 residues. V lost 3 bases to trimming and J lost 3 bases, with 10 bases between them. The V gene's germline CDR1 is SGDLS and CDR2 YYNGEE. The CDR3 DNA is TGTGCCAGCAGCGAGGGCAGGGACTACGAGCAGTACTTC. Its translation is CASSEGRDYEQYF. The full variable domain, in which reference TRBV9 and TRBJ2-7 provide the parts outside the CDR3, is DSGVTQTPKHLITATGQRVTLRCSPRSGDLSVYWYQQSLDQGLQFLIQYYNGEERAKGNILERFSAQQFPDLHSELNLSSLELGDSALYFCASSEGRDYEQYFGPGTRLTVT.

The V call is TRBV25-1, the J call TRBJ2-3, with 13 positions matching TRBD2. This CDR3 is built from 14 residues. Germline V gene lookup returns CDR1 MGHDK and CDR2 SYGVNS. V shed 11 bases, J shed 4 bases, and the junction held 6 bases outside the gene matches. The CDR3 DNA reads TGTGCCGTACTAGCGGGAGGGCCCGCAGATACGCAGTATTTT. It specifies CAVLAGGPADTQYF.

The genes are TRBV2 and TRBJ1-1; the D is unclear. Trimming took 4 bases from V and 5 from J, leaving 5 bases between them. This CDR3 has 11 residues. The germline gives CDR1 SNHLY, CDR2 FYNNEI. The DNA of the CDR3 is TGTGCCAGCAGTGTTACAACTGAAGCTTTCTTT. Translating it yields CASSVTTEAFF. The full variable domain, rest sourced from reference TRBV2 and TRBJ1-1, is EPEVTQTPSHQVTQMGQEVILRCVPISNHLYFYWYRQILGQKVEFLVSFYNNEISEKSEIFDDQFSVERPDGSNFTLKIRSTKLEDSAMYFCASSVTTEAFFGQGTRLTVV.

The J gene is TRBJ1-1, the V gene TRBV7-3, with D hard to call. The V end was cut by 3 bases, the J end by 1 base, with 12 bases between. There are 15 residues in the CDR3. CDR1 SGHTA and CDR2 FQGTGA come from the germline V gene. Here the CDR3 reads CASSLGPRGNTEAFF. The DNA for the CDR3 is TGTGCCAGCAGCTTGGGTCCCCGAGGGAACACTGAAGCTTTCTTT.

This clone was counted a single time. The chain employs TRBV6-1 and TRBJ2-3, with 13 bases lining up with TRBD2. With V trimmed by 4 bases and J by 0 bases, 10 bases remained unmatched. Germline V gene sequence: CDR1 MNHNS, CDR2 SASEGT. The CDR3 totals 19 residues. In nucleotides, the CDR3 is TGTGCCAGCAGTGCCAGAGGACTAGCGGGGGAGTATAGCACAGATACGCAGTATTTT. Translated: CASSARGLAGEYSTDTQYF.

This clone was counted only a few times. V usage is TRBV28 and J usage is TRBJ1-5; tentative D call: TRBD1 (6 bases). Trimming cost V 4 bases and J 2 bases, with 9 bases left between them. Germline V gene sequence: CDR1 MDHEN, CDR2 SYDVKM. The CDR3 runs 14 residues. In DNA, the CDR3 is TGTGCCAGCAGTTCGGGACAAGGCAATCAGCCCCAGCATTTT. It codes for CASSSGQGNQPQHF.

The rearrangement uses TRBV6-6 and TRBJ1-1; tentative D call: TRBD1 (6 bases). Trimming pared 5 bases from V and 7 bases from J, leaving 17 bases between. Germline lookup yields CDR1 MNHNY and CDR2 SVGAGI (reference sequence). The CDR3 length is 14 residues. CDR3 DNA: TGTGCCAGCAGTGACCAACAGGGTTGGGGTGAAGCTTTCTTT. Its protein product is CASSDQQGWGEAFF.

The chain is built from TRBV30 and TRBJ1-3; D is undetermined. Trimming cost V 4 bases and J 0 bases, with 4 bases left between them. In germline, CDR1 is GTSNPN, CDR2 SVGIG (reference sequence). The CDR3 spans 12 residues. The CDR3 DNA sequence: TGTGCCTGGATACACTCTGGAAACACCATATATTTT. Its translation: CAWIHSGNTIYF.

A few counts support this clone. V usage is TRBV7-8 and J usage is TRBJ2-7; 11 nucleotides line up with TRBD2. The V segment lost 2 bases and the J segment 7 bases; nucleotides outside the gene matches: 10. From germline, CDR1 is SGHVS and CDR2 FQNEAQ. The CDR3 is 16 residues long. The CDR3 DNA follows: TGTGCCAGCAGCTTACTGACTAGCGGGGCCGGTGGGGAGCAGTACTTC. It translates to CASSLLTSGAGGEQYF.

This rearrangement joins TRBV4-3 to TRBJ1-1; D is uncertain. Trimming removed 4 bases from V and 5 bases from J, with 14 bases in between. CDR3 size: 14 residues. Germline CDR1 is LGHNA and CDR2 is YSLEER. The CDR3, as DNA: TGCGCCAGCAGCCCCCGGGTACTGGAGACTGAAGCTTTCTTT. This encodes CASSPRVLETEAFF.

The chain is built from TRBV6-5 and TRBJ1-2, with 7 bases aligning to TRBD1. Germline V lookup: CDR1 MNHEY, CDR2 SVGAGI. This CDR3 is 13 amino acids long. Trimming removed 5 bases from V and 4 bases from J; junction bases left unmatched: 4. The CDR3 region is CASSDRDSYGYTF. The DNA for the CDR3 is TGTGCCAGCAGTGACCGGGACAGCTATGGCTACACCTTC.

V is TRBV7-3 and J is TRBJ2-5; TRBD2 agrees at 7 bases. Germline V gene data show CDR1 as SGHTA and CDR2 as FQGTGA. V trimming: 5 bases; J trimming: 4 bases; junction bases outside the gene matches: 7. The CDR3 sequence is 14 residues long. The CDR3 protein is CASSPGWGGETQYF. CDR3 DNA sequence: TGTGCCAGCAGCCCAGGATGGGGGGGAGAGACCCAGTACTTC.

This sequence joins TRBV9 and TRBJ2-1, with 9 bases identical to TRBD1. CDR3 length: 15 amino acids. Trimming at V came to 2 bases and at J to 5 bases, leaving 5 bases not matched to a gene. Germline V gives CDR1 SGDLS, CDR2 YYNGEE. DNA of the CDR3: TGTGCCAGCAGCGTTCAACAGGGGGCGCACAATGAGCAGTTCTTC. Protein: CASSVQQGAHNEQFF.

The CDR3 region has the DNA TGTGCCAGCAGTCCCGGACTAGCCGGACACTCCTACAATGAGCAGTTCTTC. It specifies CASSPGLAGHSYNEQFF. The rearrangement links TRBV27 to TRBJ2-1; 8 bases are shared with TRBD2. This CDR3 has 17 residues. The ends lost 5 bases at V and 0 bases at J; junction bases unmatched: 9. CDR1 MNHEY and CDR2 SMNVEV come from the germline V gene (reference sequence).